Listed here are 19 T cell receptor beta chains from one sample, sequenced in a study of control samples from healthy donors and cancer patients. The data were produced by immunoSEQ multiplex PCR, yet TCRdb's version contains in-frame clones alone and is incomplete. Found here are some 98,000 clones, 65% to 85% of them singletons; the top ten hold about 35%. The sequencing sample was made of PBMCs. All receptors come from a man in his sixties or seventies with lung cancer.

This sequence joins TRBV12-3 or TRBV12-4 and TRBJ1-1, with D tentatively TRBD1 (6 bases). V gave up 4 bases and J gave up 3 bases, with 9 bases separating them. This CDR3 spans 13 amino acids. CDR3 bases: TGTGCCAGCAGTTGGAGACAGGACACTGAAGCTTTCTTT. It specifies CASSWRQDTEAFF.

The CDR3 region has the DNA TGTGCCAGCAGCCAATCACTTGGACAGGGATATGGCTACACCTTC. Protein: CASSQSLGQGYGYTF. The V gene is TRBV5-4, the J gene TRBJ1-2; the match to TRBD1 covers 8 bases. Germline V gene lookup returns CDR1 SGHNT and CDR2 YYREEE (reference sequence). CDR3 length: 15 amino acids. V lost 4 bases to trimming and J lost 5 bases; unmatched junction nucleotides: 10. The full variable domain, completed using reference TRBV5-4 and TRBJ1-2, is ETGVTQSPTHLIKTRGQQVTLRCSSQSGHNTVSWYQQALGQGPQFIFQYYREEENGRGNFPPRFSGLQFPNYSSELNVNALELDDSALYLCASSQSLGQGYGYTFGSGTRLTVV.

This clone came up a few times. The chain carries TRBV7-2 and TRBJ1-5; 7 positions match TRBD1. This CDR3 is 17 amino acids long. Germline V gives CDR1 SGHTA, CDR2 FQGNSA. V shed 5 bases, J shed 4 bases, and the junction held 14 bases outside the gene matches. In nucleotides, the CDR3 is TGTGCCAGCAGCGGGGGGGCGAACAGGGGCCCAAATCAGCCCCAGCATTTT. Its translation is CASSGGANRGPNQPQHF.

The chain is built from TRBV7-3 and TRBJ1-1; the D gene is possibly TRBD1 (6 bases). V lost 2 bases, J lost 5 bases, and 9 bases lay in between. Germline CDR1 is SGHTA and CDR2 is FQGTGA. This CDR3 has 13 amino acids. The CDR3 spells CASSLLGGTEAFF. The CDR3 DNA reads as TGTGCCAGCAGCTTACTAGGGGGAACTGAAGCTTTCTTT.

The V and J genes are TRBV30 and TRBJ2-4; 7 bases agree with TRBD2. Germline lookup yields CDR1 GTSNPN and CDR2 SVGIG (reference sequence). This CDR3 is 16 amino acids long. The ends lost 4 bases at V and 0 bases at J; junction bases unmatched: 9. The DNA for the CDR3 is TGTGCCTGGAATAAGGGCGGGGGAATAGCCAAAAACATTCAGTACTTC. Its protein product is CAWNKGGGIAKNIQYF.

This clone was counted a single time. J is TRBJ2-7 and V is TRBV14, with 9 bases matching TRBD2. V trimming: 6 bases; J trimming: 4 bases; junction bases outside the gene matches: 10. The CDR3 length is 15 residues. Germline V CDR1 and CDR2: SGHDN, FVKESK. The CDR3 loop is CASSPGGGGAYEQYF. CDR3 sequence (DNA): TGTGCCAGCAGTCCGGGCGGGGGGGGAGCGTACGAGCAGTACTTC.

The V gene is TRBV6-6, the J gene TRBJ2-7, with 8 nucleotides matching TRBD1. The CDR3 is 13 residues long. After removal of 10 bases from V and 3 bases from J, the junction contained 8 bases not matched to a gene. Germline V gene data show CDR1 as MNHNY and CDR2 as SVGAGI (reference sequence). The chain's CDR3 is CATGTGFFYEQYF. The CDR3 DNA follows: TGTGCCACCGGGACAGGTTTCTTCTACGAGCAGTACTTC.

V and J are TRBV24-1 and TRBJ2-3; 11 bases map to TRBD1. The CDR3 is 17 residues long. Germline values: CDR1 KGHDR, CDR2 SFDVKD. V shed 3 bases, J shed 6 bases, and the junction held 10 bases outside the gene matches. The DNA of the CDR3 is TGTGCCACCAGTGATCCAACGCGGGACAGGGGGATGGATACGCAGTATTTT. It specifies CATSDPTRDRGMDTQYF.

The rearrangement joins TRBV18 to TRBJ1-1, with TRBD1 matching over 8 bases. V lost 1 base and J lost 4; bases outside the gene matches: 11. The CDR3 contains 17 residues. From germline, CDR1 is KGHSH and CDR2 LQKENI. The CDR3 sequence: CASSPQPRQGTGTEAFF. In DNA, the CDR3 is TGTGCCAGCTCACCACAACCCCGACAGGGGACCGGCACTGAAGCTTTCTTT.

The V gene is TRBV13, the J gene TRBJ2-2, with D possibly TRBD1 on 6 matching bases. The CDR3 has 15 amino acids. V was trimmed by 2 bases and J by 5 bases, leaving 12 bases between them. The germline V gene has CDR1 PRHDT and CDR2 FYEKMQ (reference sequence). The CDR3 DNA sequence: TGTGCCAGCAGCTTATTCAGGGGTGGGACCGGGGAGCTGTTTTTT. Residues: CASSLFRGGTGELFF. Filled out from reference TRBV13 and TRBJ2-2, the complete variable domain reads AAGVIQSPRHLIKEKRETATLKCYPIPRHDTVYWYQQGPGQDPQFLISFYEKMQSDKGSIPDRFSAQQFSDYHSELNMSSLELGDSALYFCASSLFRGGTGELFFGEGSRLTVL.

The chain carries TRBV29-1 and TRBJ1-2; 9 bases align to TRBD1. The V segment lost 7 bases and the J segment 8 bases; nucleotides outside the gene matches: 11. This CDR3 region has 13 residues. Germline V gene lookup returns CDR1 SQVTM and CDR2 ANQGSEA. In nucleotides, the CDR3 is TGCAGCGCCGGGACAGGGAGAGGAGAGGGCTACACCTTC. As protein: CSAGTGRGEGYTF.

This clone was recorded once. The genes are TRBV27 and TRBJ2-1; D could derive from TRBD1 or TRBD2 (5 bases each). Trimming stripped 2 bases from V and 7 bases from J, with 12 bases between. The germline CDR1 and CDR2 sequences are MNHEY and SMNVEV (reference sequence). The length of the CDR3 is 14 residues. The DNA for the CDR3 is TGTGCCAGCAGTTTACGGGTCGGGACGAATGAGCAGTTCTTC. Amino acid sequence: CASSLRVGTNEQFF.

The chain uses TRBV14 and TRBJ2-7; D is possibly TRBD2 (5 bases). The CDR3 is 14 residues long. Trimming left V 3 bases short and J 6 bases short, with 15 bases between. CDR1 is SGHDN, CDR2 FVKESK, per germline. The CDR3 region has the DNA TGTGCCAGCAGCCAGAGAAGGACTCCGTCCGAGCAGTACTTC. Its protein is CASSQRRTPSEQYF.

The chain is built from TRBV30 and TRBJ2-1; TRBD2 agrees at 7 bases. The CDR3 covers 15 residues. CDR1 is GTSNPN and CDR2 is SVGIG in the germline V gene (reference sequence). Losses at the gene ends were 4 bases for V and 8 bases for J; bases not matched to a gene: 14. CDR3 nucleotide sequence: TGTGCCTGGACCCGACTAGCCCCAACTTCCGATGAGCAGTTCTTC. This gives the protein CAWTRLAPTSDEQFF.

V gene TRBV28 combines with J gene TRBJ2-2, with 7 nucleotides matching TRBD1. The CDR3 has 16 residues. J gave up 3 bases and V 9 bases, and 13 bases lay outside the gene matches. Germline V gene data show CDR1 as MDHEN and CDR2 as SYDVKM. DNA of the CDR3: TGTGCCAGTTTCGGGTGGGACAGAATTCACACCGGGGAGCTGTTTTTT. Residues: CASFGWDRIHTGELFF.

This clone is a singleton in its sample. The chain uses TRBV18 and TRBJ2-3; 10 bases are shared with TRBD2. Germline loops: CDR1 KGHSH, CDR2 LQKENI. V lost 2 bases and J lost 1; bases outside the gene matches: 3. The length of the CDR3 is 16 residues. In DNA form, the CDR3 reads TGTGCCAGCTCACCAGTGCTAGCGGGGGGCACAGATACGCAGTATTTT. This translates into CASSPVLAGGTDTQYF.

The chain has TRBV30 and TRBJ1-3; D not resolved. The V end was cut by 5 bases, the J end by 0 bases, with 14 bases between. Germline values: CDR1 GTSNPN, CDR2 SVGIG (reference sequence). The CDR3 length is 15 residues. The DNA for the CDR3 is TGTGCCTGGTCTCTGGGCAGTTACTCTGGAAACACCATATATTTT. It codes for CAWSLGSYSGNTIYF.

This rearrangement joins TRBV2 to TRBJ2-3; TRBD1 aligns across 7 bases. The CDR3 covers 14 residues. Germline loops: CDR1 SNHLY, CDR2 FYNNEI. Unmatched junction bases numbered 6, after V lost 3 bases and J lost 6 bases. CDR3 in amino acids: CASSERGPGDTQYF. In DNA, the CDR3 is TGTGCCAGCAGTGAGAGGGGGCCGGGGGATACGCAGTATTTT.

The V and J genes are TRBV27 and TRBJ2-1; 12 nucleotides agree with TRBD2. The V gene end was trimmed by 5 bases and the J gene end by 7 bases; junction bases not matched to a gene: 6. There are 15 residues in the CDR3. Germline V lookup: CDR1 MNHEY, CDR2 SMNVEV (reference sequence). This chain's CDR3 is CASSATSGGWNEQFF. DNA for the CDR3: TGTGCCAGCAGTGCGACTAGCGGGGGTTGGAATGAGCAGTTCTTC.